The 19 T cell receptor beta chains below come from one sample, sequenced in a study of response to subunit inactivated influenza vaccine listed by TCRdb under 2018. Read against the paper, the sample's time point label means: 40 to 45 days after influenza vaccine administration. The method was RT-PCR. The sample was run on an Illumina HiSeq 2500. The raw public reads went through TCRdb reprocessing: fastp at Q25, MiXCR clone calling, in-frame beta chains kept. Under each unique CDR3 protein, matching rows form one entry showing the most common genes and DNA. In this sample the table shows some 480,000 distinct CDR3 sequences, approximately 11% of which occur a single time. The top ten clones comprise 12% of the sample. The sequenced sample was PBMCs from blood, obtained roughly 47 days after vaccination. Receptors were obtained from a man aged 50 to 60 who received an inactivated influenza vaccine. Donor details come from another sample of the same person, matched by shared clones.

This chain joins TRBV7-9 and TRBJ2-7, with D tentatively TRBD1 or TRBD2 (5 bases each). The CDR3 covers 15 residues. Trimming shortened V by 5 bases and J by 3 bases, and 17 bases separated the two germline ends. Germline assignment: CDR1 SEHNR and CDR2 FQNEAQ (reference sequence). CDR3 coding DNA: TGTGCCAGCAGCACCAGAAGGGGTGGGGGCTACGAGCAGTACTTC. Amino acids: CASSTRRGGGYEQYF.

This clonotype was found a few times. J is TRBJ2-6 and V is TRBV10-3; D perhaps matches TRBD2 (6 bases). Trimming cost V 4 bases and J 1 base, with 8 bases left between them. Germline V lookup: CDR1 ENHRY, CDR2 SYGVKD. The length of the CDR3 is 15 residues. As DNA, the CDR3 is TGTGCCATCAGTGGGAGGGAGTCTGGGGCCAACGTCCTGACTTTC. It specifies CAISGRESGANVLTF.

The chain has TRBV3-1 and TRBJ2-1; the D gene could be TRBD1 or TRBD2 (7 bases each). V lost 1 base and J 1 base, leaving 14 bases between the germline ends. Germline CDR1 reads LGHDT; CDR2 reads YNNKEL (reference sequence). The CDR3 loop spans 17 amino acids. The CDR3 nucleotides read TGTGCCAGCAGCCAAGTGGGTCAGGGGGGGTCCTACAATGAGCAGTTCTTC. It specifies CASSQVGQGGSYNEQFF.

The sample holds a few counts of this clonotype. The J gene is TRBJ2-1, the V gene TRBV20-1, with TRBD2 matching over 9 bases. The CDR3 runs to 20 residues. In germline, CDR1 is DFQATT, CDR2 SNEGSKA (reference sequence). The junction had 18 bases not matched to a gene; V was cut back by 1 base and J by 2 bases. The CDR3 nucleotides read TGCAGTGCTAGAGGCTGGGACAGCACCTTAGCGGGAGTCCCCTACAATGAGCAGTTCTTC. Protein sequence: CSARGWDSTLAGVPYNEQFF.

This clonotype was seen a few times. The CDR3 loop reads CAWSPDAAGTGREKLFF. The CDR3 DNA sequence: TGTGCCTGGAGTCCCGACGCCGCCGGGACAGGGAGAGAAAAACTGTTTTTT. This rearrangement joins TRBV30 to TRBJ1-4; 9 nucleotides align to TRBD1. With 2 bases clipped from V and 8 bases from J, the junction kept 15 bases outside the gene matches. CDR3 length equals 17 residues. Germline CDR1 GTSNPN, CDR2 SVGIG (reference sequence).

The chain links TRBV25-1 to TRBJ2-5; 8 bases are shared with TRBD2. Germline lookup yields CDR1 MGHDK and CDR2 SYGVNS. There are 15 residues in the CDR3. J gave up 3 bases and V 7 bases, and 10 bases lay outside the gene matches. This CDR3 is CASNRAGLGEETQYF. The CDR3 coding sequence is TGTGCCAGCAACAGGGCGGGACTAGGGGAAGAGACCCAGTACTTC.

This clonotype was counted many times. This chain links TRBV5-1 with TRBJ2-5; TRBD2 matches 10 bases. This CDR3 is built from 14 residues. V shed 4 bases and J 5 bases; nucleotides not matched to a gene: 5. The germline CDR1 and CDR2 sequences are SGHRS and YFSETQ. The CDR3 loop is CASSILAGSETQYF. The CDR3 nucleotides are TGCGCCAGCAGCATACTAGCGGGAAGCGAGACCCAGTACTTC.

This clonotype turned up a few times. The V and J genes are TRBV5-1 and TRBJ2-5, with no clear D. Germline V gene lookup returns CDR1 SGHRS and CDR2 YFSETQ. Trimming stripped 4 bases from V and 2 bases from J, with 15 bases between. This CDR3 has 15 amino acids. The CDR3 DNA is TGCGCCAGCAGCGCGGAAGTAGGAGTTCAAGAGACCCAGTACTTC. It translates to CASSAEVGVQETQYF.

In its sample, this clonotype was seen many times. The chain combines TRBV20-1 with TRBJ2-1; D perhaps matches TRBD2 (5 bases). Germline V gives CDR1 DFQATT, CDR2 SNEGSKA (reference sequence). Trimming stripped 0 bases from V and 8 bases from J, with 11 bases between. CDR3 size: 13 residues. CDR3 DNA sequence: TGCAGTGCTAGAGACCTACTAGGTTATGAGCAGTTCTTC. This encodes CSARDLLGYEQFF.

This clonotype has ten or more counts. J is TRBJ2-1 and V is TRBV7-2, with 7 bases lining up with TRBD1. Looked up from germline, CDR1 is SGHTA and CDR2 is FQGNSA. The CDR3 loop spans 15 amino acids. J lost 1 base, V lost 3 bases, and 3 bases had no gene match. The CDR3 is CASSFRQGSYNEQFF. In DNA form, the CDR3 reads TGTGCCAGCAGCTTCCGACAGGGTTCCTACAATGAGCAGTTCTTC. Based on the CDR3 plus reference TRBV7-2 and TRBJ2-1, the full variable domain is GAGVSQSPSNKVTEKGKDVELRCDPISGHTALYWYRQSLGQGLEFLIYFQGNSAPDKSGLPSDRFSAERTGGSVSTLTIQRTQQEDSAVYLCASSFRQGSYNEQFFGPGTRLTVL.

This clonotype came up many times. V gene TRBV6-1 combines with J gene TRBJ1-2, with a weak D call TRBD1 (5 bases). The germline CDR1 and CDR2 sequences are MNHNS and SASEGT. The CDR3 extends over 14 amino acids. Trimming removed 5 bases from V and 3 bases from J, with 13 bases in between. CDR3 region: CASSRDGGDYGYTF. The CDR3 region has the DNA TGTGCCAGCAGTCGGGACGGGGGGGACTATGGCTACACCTTC.

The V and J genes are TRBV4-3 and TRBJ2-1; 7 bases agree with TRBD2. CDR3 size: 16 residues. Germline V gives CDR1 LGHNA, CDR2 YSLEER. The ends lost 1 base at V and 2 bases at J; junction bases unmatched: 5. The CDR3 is CASSQGERGPYNEQFF. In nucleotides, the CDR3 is TGCGCCAGCAGCCAAGGAGAGCGGGGTCCCTACAATGAGCAGTTCTTC.

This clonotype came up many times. The chain's CDR3 is CASSLAFSNQPQHF. The CDR3 coding sequence is TGTGCCAGCAGCTTAGCGTTTAGCAATCAGCCCCAGCATTTT. V gene TRBV7-2 combines with J gene TRBJ1-5, with D unresolved. This CDR3 has 14 amino acids. CDR1 is SGHTA, CDR2 FQGNSA, per germline. Deletions cut 0 bases from V and 0 bases from J, with 3 bases between.

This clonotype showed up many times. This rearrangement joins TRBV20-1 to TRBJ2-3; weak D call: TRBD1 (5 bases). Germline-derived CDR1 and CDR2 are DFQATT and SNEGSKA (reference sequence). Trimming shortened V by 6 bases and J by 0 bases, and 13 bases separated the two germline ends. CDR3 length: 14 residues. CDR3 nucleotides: TGCAGTGCCAGAACAGGAACTAGCACAGATACGCAGTATTTT. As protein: CSARTGTSTDTQYF.

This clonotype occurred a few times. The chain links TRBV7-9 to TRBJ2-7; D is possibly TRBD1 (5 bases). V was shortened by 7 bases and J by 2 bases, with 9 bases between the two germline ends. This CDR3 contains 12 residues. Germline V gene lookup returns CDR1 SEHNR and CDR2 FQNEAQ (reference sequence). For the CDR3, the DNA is TGTGCCAGCAACAGGAATCCCTACGAGCAGTACTTC. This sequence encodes CASNRNPYEQYF.

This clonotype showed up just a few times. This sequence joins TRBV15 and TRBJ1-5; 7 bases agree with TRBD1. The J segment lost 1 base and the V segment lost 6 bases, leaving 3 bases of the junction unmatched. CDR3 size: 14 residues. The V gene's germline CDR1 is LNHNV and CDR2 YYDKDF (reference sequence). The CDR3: CATSTTGSNQPQHF. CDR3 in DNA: TGTGCCACCAGTACGACAGGGAGCAATCAGCCCCAGCATTTT.

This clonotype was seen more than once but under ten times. CDR3 in amino acids: CSASETLAGASTDTQYF. The CDR3 DNA reads as TGCAGTGCTAGCGAGACATTAGCGGGAGCTAGCACAGATACGCAGTATTTT. The V call is TRBV20-1, the J call TRBJ2-3, with 9 bases lining up with TRBD2. Germline trimming cut 3 bases from V and 0 bases from J; bases unmatched to any gene: 10. Germline V lookup: CDR1 DFQATT, CDR2 SNEGSKA (reference sequence). This CDR3 spans 17 amino acids.

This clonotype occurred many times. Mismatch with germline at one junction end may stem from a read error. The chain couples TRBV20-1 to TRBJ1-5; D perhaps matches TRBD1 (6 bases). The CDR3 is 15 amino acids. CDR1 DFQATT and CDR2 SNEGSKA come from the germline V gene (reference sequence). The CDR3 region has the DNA TGCAGTGCCAGAGGGCAGGGGTATAGCAATCAGCCCCAGCATTTT. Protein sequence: CSARGQGYSNQPQHF.

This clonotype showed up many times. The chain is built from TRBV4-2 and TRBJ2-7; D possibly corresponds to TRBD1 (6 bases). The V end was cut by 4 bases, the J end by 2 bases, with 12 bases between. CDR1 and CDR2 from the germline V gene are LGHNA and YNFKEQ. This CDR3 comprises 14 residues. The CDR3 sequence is CASSPRQATYEQYF. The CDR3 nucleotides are TGTGCCAGCAGCCCACGACAGGCCACCTACGAGCAGTACTTC.